This TCR beta chain was captured by sequencing in a study of blood T cell repertoires in COVID-19. The overall study: Both acute and convalescent COVID-19 samples were obtained from the United States, Italy and Spain. PBMCs, B-cell-depleted T cells, or T cells provided the cDNA or gDNA that made up the material.

The V gene end was trimmed by 3 bases and the J gene end by 5 bases; junction bases not matched to a gene: 6. The CDR3 is made up of 15 amino acids. Germline V gene sequence: CDR1 SGHKS, CDR2 YYEKEE (reference sequence). Original handling: Reference gene primer amplification in the assay estimated nucleated cell counts. The method was immunoSEQ multiplex PCR; TCRdb's version includes in-frame clones alone and lacks a portion of them. The DNA was the basis for D and trimming; V, J and clone size are from that table. The table shows around 100,000 clones, with about four fifths occurring only once. This chain links TRBV5-5 with TRBJ2-1; 9 bases align to TRBD2. This clonotype originated in a human donor in a cohort sampled during active COVID-19. Sequencing was done on a sample of peripheral blood. The CDR3 bases are TGTGCCAGCAGCTATCTAGCGGGGATAAACAATGAGCAGTTCTTC. Translating gives CASSYLAGINNEQFF.